A selection of T cell receptor beta chains follows, all from one sample in a study of cytomegalovirus exposure and HLA in healthy donors. Using immunoSEQ multiplex PCR, the repertoire was profiled, and TCRdb retains in-frame clones only, with some absent. This table has roughly 98,000 clones, more than 60% appearing once. Sample: PBMCs. The origin of the receptors is a man younger than 30 in good health and CMV-seropositive. Each CDR3 is given with its conserved first and last residue. Fields, in order: D gene, clone size, V gene, J gene, CDR3 protein, CDR3 DNA. A D gene is named only where the DNA matches it firmly. Clone size is stated in some rows and not others, as once, few, many or a class when expanded.

D: -
size: -
V: TRBV19
J: TRBJ2-6
CDR3: CASTDSPGANVLTF
DNA: TGTGCCAGTACGGACAGTCCTGGGGCCAACGTCCTGACTTTC

D: TRBD1
size: -
V: TRBV7-9
J: TRBJ1-6
CDR3: CASSLEGTGLRSPLHF
DNA: TGTGCCAGCAGCTTAGAAGGGACAGGGCTCAGGTCACCCCTCCACTTT

D: -
size: -
V: TRBV6-6
J: TRBJ2-2
CDR3: CASSPTGNTGELFF
DNA: TGTGCCAGCAGTCCGACAGGGAACACCGGGGAGCTGTTTTTT

D: TRBD1
size: -
V: TRBV10-2
J: TRBJ2-7
CDR3: CASSDSGQGYEQYF
DNA: TGCGCCAGCAGTGATTCGGGACAGGGCTACGAGCAGTACTTC

D: -
size: -
V: TRBV2
J: TRBJ2-1
CDR3: CASSGPQGVGEQFF
DNA: TGTGCCAGCAGTGGGCCCCAGGGTGTGGGTGAGCAGTTCTTC

D: TRBD2
size: few
V: TRBV29-1
J: TRBJ2-1
CDR3: CSVEGLAGGRGYNEQFF
DNA: TGCAGCGTTGAAGGGCTAGCGGGGGGCCGAGGCTACAATGAGCAGTTCTTC

D: -
size: -
V: TRBV11-2
J: TRBJ2-7
CDR3: CASSLGQSSSYEQYF
DNA: TGTGCCAGCAGCTTGGGACAAAGTTCGTCCTACGAGCAGTACTTC

D: TRBD2
size: -
V: TRBV5-4
J: TRBJ2-3
CDR3: CASTFLGLAGLDTDTQYF
DNA: TGTGCCAGCACCTTCCTGGGACTAGCGGGGCTAGACACAGATACGCAGTATTTT

D: TRBD2
size: -
V: TRBV10-3
J: TRBJ2-1
CDR3: CAISASFLTGTSGGVRNEQFF
DNA: TGTGCCATCAGTGCCTCCTTCTTAACCGGGACTAGCGGGGGAGTCCGAAATGAGCAGTTCTTC

D: -
size: few
V: TRBV2
J: TRBJ1-1
CDR3: CASRRLTEAFF
DNA: TGTGCCAGCAGGCGTCTCACTGAAGCTTTCTTT

D: -
size: -
V: TRBV10-1
J: TRBJ2-7
CDR3: CASSGQGKGEQYF
DNA: TGCGCCAGCAGTGGGCAGGGGAAGGGGGAGCAGTACTTC

D: TRBD1
size: -
V: TRBV6-5
J: TRBJ2-3
CDR3: CASSYSRDRATDTQYF
DNA: TGTGCCAGCAGTTACTCCCGGGACAGGGCCACAGATACGCAGTATTTT

D: TRBD2
size: -
V: TRBV19
J: TRBJ2-3
CDR3: CASSSGLAGGQRTDTQYF
DNA: TGTGCCAGTAGTTCCGGACTAGCGGGGGGGCAGCGCACAGATACGCAGTATTTT

D: -
size: -
V: TRBV7-6
J: TRBJ2-1
CDR3: CASSLRFSGKNEQFF
DNA: TGTGCCAGCAGCTTACGTTTTTCAGGGAAAAATGAGCAGTTCTTC

D: -
size: -
V: TRBV19
J: TRBJ2-7
CDR3: CASSLRPFYEQYF
DNA: TGTGCCAGTAGTCTCAGGCCCTTCTACGAGCAGTACTTC

D: -
size: -
V: TRBV6-1
J: TRBJ2-1
CDR3: CASSELGGSYNEQFF
DNA: TGTGCCAGCAGTGAACTGGGGGGCTCCTACAATGAGCAGTTCTTC

D: -
size: few
V: TRBV6-5
J: TRBJ1-3
CDR3: CASKEGVPGNTIYF
DNA: TGTGCCAGCAAAGAAGGGGTGCCTGGAAACACCATATATTTT

D: -
size: -
V: TRBV14
J: TRBJ2-7
CDR3: CASSYGTLDEQYF
DNA: TGTGCCAGCAGCTACGGGACTCTGGACGAGCAGTACTTC

D: TRBD1
size: -
V: TRBV7-9
J: TRBJ2-7
CDR3: CASSLGERGPRSEQYF
DNA: TGTGCCAGCAGCTTAGGCGAGAGGGGGCCACGGAGCGAGCAGTACTTC

D: -
size: -
V: TRBV28
J: TRBJ1-2
CDR3: CASTRGGQNYGYTF
DNA: TGTGCCAGCACTAGGGGGGGGCAAAACTATGGCTACACCTTC

D: -
size: once
V: TRBV7-9
J: TRBJ2-1
CDR3: CASSFSGPLEQFF
DNA: TGTGCCAGCAGCTTTAGCGGCCCCCTTGAGCAGTTCTTC

D: TRBD1
size: few
V: TRBV2
J: TRBJ1-5
CDR3: CASRPETGGRDQPQHF
DNA: TGTGCCAGCAGACCCGAGACAGGGGGACGGGATCAGCCCCAGCATTTT

D: TRBD2
size: few
V: TRBV5-6
J: TRBJ2-1
CDR3: CASSKYPGLAGGIFF
DNA: TGTGCCAGCAGCAAATACCCGGGACTAGCGGGGGGGATTTTCTTC

D: TRBD1
size: -
V: TRBV29-1
J: TRBJ1-2
CDR3: CSVGQGGGYTF
DNA: TGCAGCGTCGGACAGGGGGGCGGCTACACCTTC

D: -
size: once
V: TRBV18
J: TRBJ1-2
CDR3: CASSTDTTNYGYTF
DNA: TGTGCCAGCTCAACCGACACCACTAACTATGGCTACACCTTC

D: -
size: -
V: TRBV18
J: TRBJ2-7
CDR3: CASSPPSQLYEQYF
DNA: TGTGCCAGCTCACCACCCAGTCAGTTATACGAGCAGTACTTC

D: TRBD1
size: -
V: TRBV30
J: TRBJ2-7
CDR3: CAWSAGQGFDEQYF
DNA: TGTGCCTGGAGTGCGGGACAGGGCTTCGACGAGCAGTACTTC

D: -
size: -
V: TRBV6-6
J: TRBJ2-1
CDR3: CASSYGQGTQNNEQFF
DNA: TGTGCCAGCAGTTACGGCCAGGGGACACAAAACAATGAGCAGTTCTTC

D: -
size: -
V: TRBV5-6
J: TRBJ2-7
CDR3: CASSFGGVWEQYF
DNA: TGTGCCAGCAGCTTTGGAGGGGTGTGGGAGCAGTACTTC

D: TRBD1
size: -
V: TRBV18
J: TRBJ1-6
CDR3: CASSPQGAVSNSPLHF
DNA: TGTGCCAGCTCACCGCAGGGGGCGGTGAGTAATTCACCCCTCCACTTT

D: -
size: -
V: TRBV6-6
J: TRBJ1-4
CDR3: CASSYIRVATNEKLFF
DNA: TGTGCCAGCAGTTACATCCGGGTGGCAACTAATGAAAAACTGTTTTTT

D: -
size: -
V: TRBV5-4
J: TRBJ2-1
CDR3: CASSQETGSYNEQFF
DNA: TGTGCCAGCAGCCAAGAAACGGGGTCCTACAATGAGCAGTTCTTC

D: -
size: -
V: TRBV4-1
J: TRBJ1-1
CDR3: CASSHPGGSSSSEAFF
DNA: TGCGCCAGCAGCCACCCTGGGGGCTCGAGTTCTTCTGAAGCTTTCTTT

D: -
size: -
V: TRBV28
J: TRBJ1-5
CDR3: CASSFQNSNQPQHF
DNA: TGTGCCAGCAGTTTCCAAAATAGCAATCAGCCCCAGCATTTT

D: -
size: -
V: TRBV7-9
J: TRBJ1-2
CDR3: CASSYKVGYTF
DNA: TGTGCCAGCAGCTACAAAGTTGGCTACACCTTC

D: TRBD1
size: once
V: TRBV6-1
J: TRBJ2-7
CDR3: CASSEVWPGTGGYEQYF
DNA: TGTGCCAGCAGTGAAGTGTGGCCCGGGACAGGGGGCTACGAGCAGTACTTC

D: -
size: -
V: TRBV5-1
J: TRBJ2-1
CDR3: CASSPGPGLSSYNEQFF
DNA: TGCGCCAGCAGCCCCGGCCCAGGACTTAGCTCCTACAATGAGCAGTTCTTC

D: -
size: -
V: TRBV19
J: TRBJ1-1
CDR3: CASSITSLNTEAFF
DNA: TGTGCCAGTAGTATAACTTCCCTGAACACTGAAGCTTTCTTT

D: -
size: -
V: TRBV7-9
J: TRBJ2-3
CDR3: CASSLFAGGRNTQYF
DNA: TGTGCCAGCAGCTTATTTGCCGGGGGGCGAAATACGCAGTATTTT

D: -
size: -
V: TRBV5-1
J: TRBJ2-5
CDR3: CASSLSSGRGETQYF
DNA: TGCGCCAGCAGCTTGTCCAGCGGCCGCGGAGAGACCCAGTACTTC

D: -
size: -
V: TRBV5-1
J: TRBJ1-3
CDR3: CASSLDVGSGNTIYF
DNA: TGCGCCAGCAGCTTGGACGTCGGCTCTGGAAACACCATATATTTT

D: TRBD1
size: -
V: TRBV23-1
J: TRBJ2-7
CDR3: CASSQGENSQGVAYEQYF
DNA: TGCGCCAGCAGTCAAGGGGAAAACTCGCAGGGGGTAGCCTACGAGCAGTACTTC

D: -
size: once
V: TRBV27
J: TRBJ1-2
CDR3: CASSWSSDYGYTF
DNA: TGTGCCAGCAGTTGGAGTAGCGACTATGGCTACACCTTC

D: TRBD2
size: -
V: TRBV27
J: TRBJ2-1
CDR3: CASSFLRLAGESYNEQFF
DNA: TGTGCCAGCAGTTTCCTTCGACTAGCGGGAGAATCCTACAATGAGCAGTTCTTC

D: -
size: few
V: TRBV5-1
J: TRBJ1-1
CDR3: CASSLDKEAFF
DNA: TGCGCCAGCAGCTTGGACAAGGAAGCTTTCTTT

D: -
size: -
V: TRBV5-1
J: TRBJ1-5
CDR3: CASSGGFGQPQHF
DNA: TGCGCCAGCAGCGGAGGTTTTGGGCAGCCCCAGCATTTT

D: TRBD1
size: -
V: TRBV15
J: TRBJ1-2
CDR3: CATREGADPYGYTF
DNA: TGTGCCACCAGGGAGGGGGCAGACCCATATGGCTACACCTTC

D: -
size: -
V: TRBV6-5
J: TRBJ2-7
CDR3: CASSNSGGAAYGQYF
DNA: TGTGCCAGCAGTAACTCAGGGGGGGCCGCCTACGGGCAGTACTTC

D: -
size: once
V: TRBV19
J: TRBJ2-3
CDR3: CASSNPGGTDTQYF
DNA: TGTGCCAGTAGTAACCCAGGAGGTACAGATACGCAGTATTTT

D: TRBD2
size: -
V: TRBV14
J: TRBJ2-3
CDR3: CASSPISPGLREATQYF
DNA: TGTGCCAGCAGCCCTATAAGTCCGGGCCTCCGGGAGGCTACGCAGTATTTT

D: -
size: -
V: TRBV5-1
J: TRBJ2-1
CDR3: CASSLVAPGLQTKYNEQFF
DNA: TGCGCCAGCAGCTTGGTCGCGCCGGGACTGCAGACTAAGTACAATGAGCAGTTCTTC

D: TRBD1
size: -
V: TRBV18
J: TRBJ2-7
CDR3: CASSPTGATEQYF
DNA: TGTGCCAGCTCACCGACAGGGGCTACCGAGCAGTACTTC

D: TRBD1
size: -
V: TRBV6-1
J: TRBJ1-6
CDR3: CASSELQGASPLHF
DNA: TGTGCCAGCAGTGAACTACAGGGGGCTTCACCCCTCCACTTT

D: -
size: -
V: TRBV28
J: TRBJ2-7
CDR3: CASSDYEQYF
DNA: TGTGCCAGCAGCGACTACGAGCAGTACTTC

D: -
size: -
V: TRBV19
J: TRBJ2-7
CDR3: CASSMSRSWYEQYF
DNA: TGTGCCAGTAGTATGAGCCGGTCTTGGTACGAGCAGTACTTC

D: -
size: -
V: TRBV28
J: TRBJ1-1
CDR3: CASSFRGMSTEAFF
DNA: TGTGCCAGCAGTTTTCGGGGGATGAGTACTGAAGCTTTCTTT

D: -
size: once
V: TRBV27
J: TRBJ2-7
CDR3: CASSLLSVTGSYEQYF
DNA: TGTGCCAGCAGTTTATTGTCGGTGACAGGCTCCTACGAGCAGTACTTC

D: TRBD1
size: -
V: TRBV5-4
J: TRBJ2-2
CDR3: CASSPRTGRDTGELFF
DNA: TGTGCCAGCAGCCCCCGGACAGGACGGGACACCGGGGAGCTGTTTTTT

D: -
size: -
V: TRBV7-9
J: TRBJ2-2
CDR3: CASSLGQVGELFF
DNA: TGTGCCAGCAGCTTAGGACAGGTCGGGGAGCTGTTTTTT

D: TRBD1
size: -
V: TRBV6-5
J: TRBJ2-1
CDR3: CASSQTGQGFDEQFF
DNA: TGTGCCAGCAGTCAAACGGGACAGGGTTTCGATGAGCAGTTCTTC